Listed below are T cell receptor beta chains from one sample, sequenced in a study of blood T cell repertoires in COVID-19. Data came from immunoSEQ multiplex PCR; TCRdb stores just in-frame clones and leaves some out. This table has about 69,000 clones, nearly 90% appearing once. The sequencing input was peripheral blood. The receptors shown here come from a man in his fifties with acute or convalescent COVID-19. The conserved cysteine and the conserved F or W are not part of the CDR3 here.

v_gene	j_gene	CDR3aa
TRBV25-1	TRBJ2-2	ASSEYGGIYTGELF
TRBV18	TRBJ1-5	ASSPDRGGQPQH
TRBV5-1	TRBJ2-7	ASSLETETYEQY
TRBV5-5	TRBJ1-4	ASSRTGVHNEKLF
TRBV5-1	TRBJ2-3	ASSSINSGRVSTDTQY
TRBV6-1	TRBJ1-5	ASSARTGTSNQPQH
TRBV24-1	TRBJ2-5	ATSDFDRRARYGVQETQY
TRBV5-6	TRBJ2-7	ASSLARGAGYEQY
TRBV7-2	TRBJ2-7	ASSSGLAYSYEQY
TRBV18	TRBJ1-3	ASSPSGVGSSGNTIY
TRBV9	TRBJ2-1	ASSASVETSVLPSSYNEQF
TRBV6-1	TRBJ2-5	ASSDGLGLAEY
TRBV30	TRBJ1-2	ALRTGEDFGYT
TRBV5-5	TRBJ1-2	ASRGQGASYT
TRBV7-2	TRBJ2-7	ASSLDSILGYEQY